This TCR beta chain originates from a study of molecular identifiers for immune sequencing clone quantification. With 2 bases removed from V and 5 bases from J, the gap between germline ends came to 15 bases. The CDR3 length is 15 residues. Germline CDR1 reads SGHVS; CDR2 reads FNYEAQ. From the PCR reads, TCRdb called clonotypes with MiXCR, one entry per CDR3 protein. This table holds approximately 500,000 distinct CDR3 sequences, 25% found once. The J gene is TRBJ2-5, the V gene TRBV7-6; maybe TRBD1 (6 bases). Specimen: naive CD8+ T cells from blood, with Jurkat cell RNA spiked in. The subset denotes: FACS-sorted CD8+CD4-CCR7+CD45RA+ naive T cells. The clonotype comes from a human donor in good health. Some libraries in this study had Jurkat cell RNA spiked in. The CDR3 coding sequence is TGTGCCAGCAGCTTATCGGGAAGGGGGTTTGAGACCCAGTACTTC. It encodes CASSLSGRGFETQYF.